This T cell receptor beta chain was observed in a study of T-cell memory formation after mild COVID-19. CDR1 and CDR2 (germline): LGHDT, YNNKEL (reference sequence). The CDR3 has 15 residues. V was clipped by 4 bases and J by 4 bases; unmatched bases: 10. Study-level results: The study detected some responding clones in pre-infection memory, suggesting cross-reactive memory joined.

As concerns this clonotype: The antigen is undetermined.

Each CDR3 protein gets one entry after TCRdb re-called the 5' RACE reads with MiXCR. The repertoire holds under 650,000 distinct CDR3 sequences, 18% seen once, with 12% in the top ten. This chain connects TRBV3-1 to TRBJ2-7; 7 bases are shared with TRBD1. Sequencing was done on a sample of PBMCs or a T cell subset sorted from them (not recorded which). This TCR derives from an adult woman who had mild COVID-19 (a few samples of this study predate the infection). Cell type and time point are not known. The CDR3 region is CASSPNRDSFYEQYF. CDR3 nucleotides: TGTGCCAGCAGCCCAAACCGGGACAGTTTTTACGAGCAGTACTTC.